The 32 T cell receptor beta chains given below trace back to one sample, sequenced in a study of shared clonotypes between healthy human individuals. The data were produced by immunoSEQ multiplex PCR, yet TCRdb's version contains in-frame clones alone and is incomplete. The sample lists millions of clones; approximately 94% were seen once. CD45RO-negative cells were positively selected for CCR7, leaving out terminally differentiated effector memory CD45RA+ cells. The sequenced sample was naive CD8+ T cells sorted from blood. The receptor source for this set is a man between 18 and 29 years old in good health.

CDR3 in DNA: TGTGCCATCAGTGAGTCTCCGGGACAGAACACTGAAGCTTTCTTT. Its translation: CAISESPGQNTEAFF. The V and J genes are TRBV10-3 and TRBJ1-1, with D perhaps matching TRBD1 (6 bases). Trimming removed 0 bases from V and 1 base from J, with 9 bases in between. CDR1 and CDR2 (germline): ENHRY, SYGVKD. The CDR3 has 15 residues.

CDR3 sequence reads: CAWSVPGGYNYGYTF. The DNA for the CDR3 is TGTGCCTGGAGTGTACCAGGCGGATATAACTATGGCTACACCTTC. The chain uses TRBV30 and TRBJ1-2; no definite D call. The ends were cut back, 0 bases at V and 1 base at J, with 12 bases in the middle. Germline V gives CDR1 GTSNPN, CDR2 SVGIG (reference sequence). This CDR3 is 15 amino acids long.

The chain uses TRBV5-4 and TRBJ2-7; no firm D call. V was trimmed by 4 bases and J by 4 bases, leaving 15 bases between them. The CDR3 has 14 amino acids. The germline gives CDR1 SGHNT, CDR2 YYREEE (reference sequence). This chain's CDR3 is CASSLETQPYEQYF. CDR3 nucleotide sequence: TGTGCCAGCAGCCTCGAGACACAACCTTACGAGCAGTACTTC.

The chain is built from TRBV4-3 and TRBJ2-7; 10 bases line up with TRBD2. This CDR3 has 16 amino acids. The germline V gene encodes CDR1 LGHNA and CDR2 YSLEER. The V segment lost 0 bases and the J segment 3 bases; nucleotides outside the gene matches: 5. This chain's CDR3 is CASSQDASSGGYEQYF. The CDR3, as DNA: TGCGCCAGCAGCCAAGATGCTTCTAGCGGGGGCTACGAGCAGTACTTC.

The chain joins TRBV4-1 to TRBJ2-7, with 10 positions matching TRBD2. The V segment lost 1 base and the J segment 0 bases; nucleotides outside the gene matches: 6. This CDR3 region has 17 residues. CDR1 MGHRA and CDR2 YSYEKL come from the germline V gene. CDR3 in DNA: TGCGCCAGCAGCCAAGGTGGACTAGCGGAAATCTCCTACGAGCAGTACTTC. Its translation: CASSQGGLAEISYEQYF.

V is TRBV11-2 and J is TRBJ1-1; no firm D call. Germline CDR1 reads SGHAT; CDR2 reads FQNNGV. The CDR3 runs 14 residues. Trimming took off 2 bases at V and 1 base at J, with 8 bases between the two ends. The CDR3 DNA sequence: TGTGCCAGCAGCTTATCGGCCAGGAACACTGAAGCTTTCTTT. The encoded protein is CASSLSARNTEAFF.

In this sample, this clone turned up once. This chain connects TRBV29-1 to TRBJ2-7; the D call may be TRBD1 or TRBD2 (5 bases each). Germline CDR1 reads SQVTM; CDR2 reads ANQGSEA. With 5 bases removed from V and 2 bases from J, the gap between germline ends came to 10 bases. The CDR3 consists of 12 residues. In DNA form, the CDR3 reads TGCAGCGTTCGGGACGGCACCTACGAGCAGTACTTC. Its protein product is CSVRDGTYEQYF.

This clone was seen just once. The CDR3 nucleotides read TGTGCCAGCAGAGGATCAACAGGGGAACCCCACGAGCAGTACTTC. This encodes CASRGSTGEPHEQYF. The chain carries TRBV27 and TRBJ2-7; TRBD1 matches at 7 bases. CDR3 length: 15 residues. Germline trimming cut 6 bases from V and 5 bases from J; bases unmatched to any gene: 13. The germline gives CDR1 MNHEY, CDR2 SMNVEV (reference sequence).

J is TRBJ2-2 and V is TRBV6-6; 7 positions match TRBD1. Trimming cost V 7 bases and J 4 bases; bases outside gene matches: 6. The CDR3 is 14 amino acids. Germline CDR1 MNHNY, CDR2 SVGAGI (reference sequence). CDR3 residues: CASIYTGVTGELFF. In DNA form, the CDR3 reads TGTGCCAGCATCTATACAGGGGTCACCGGGGAGCTGTTTTTT.

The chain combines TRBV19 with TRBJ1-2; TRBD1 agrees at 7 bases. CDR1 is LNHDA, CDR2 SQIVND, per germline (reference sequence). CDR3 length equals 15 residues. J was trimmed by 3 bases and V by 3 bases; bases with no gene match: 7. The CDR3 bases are TGTGCCAGTAGTATTCCGGGACAGTCTTACTATGGCTACACCTTC. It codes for CASSIPGQSYYGYTF. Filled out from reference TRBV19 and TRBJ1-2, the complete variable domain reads DGGITQSPKYLFRKEGQNVTLSCEQNLNHDAMYWYRQDPGQGLRLIYYSQIVNDFQKGDIAEGYSVSREKKESFPLTVTSAQKNPTAFYLCASSIPGQSYYGYTFGSGTRLTVV.

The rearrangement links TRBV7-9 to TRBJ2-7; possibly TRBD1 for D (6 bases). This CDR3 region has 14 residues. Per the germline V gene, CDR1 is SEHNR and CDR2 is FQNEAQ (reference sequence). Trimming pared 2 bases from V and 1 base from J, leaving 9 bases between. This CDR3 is CASSLTTGSYEQYF. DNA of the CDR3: TGTGCCAGCAGCTTAACTACAGGGTCCTACGAGCAGTACTTC.

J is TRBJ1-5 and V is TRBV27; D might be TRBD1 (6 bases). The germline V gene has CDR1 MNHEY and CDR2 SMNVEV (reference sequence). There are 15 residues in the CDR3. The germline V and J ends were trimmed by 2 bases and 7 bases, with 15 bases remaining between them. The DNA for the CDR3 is TGTGCCAGCAGTTTAATGGGCCGGGGGCAACAGCCCCAGCATTTT. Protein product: CASSLMGRGQQPQHF.

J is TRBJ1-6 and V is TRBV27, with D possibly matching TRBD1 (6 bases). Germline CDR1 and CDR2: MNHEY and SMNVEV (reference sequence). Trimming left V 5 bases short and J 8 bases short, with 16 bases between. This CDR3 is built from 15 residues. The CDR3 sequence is CASSPQTGTHSPLHF. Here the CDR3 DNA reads TGTGCCAGCAGTCCGCAAACAGGGACCCATTCACCCCTCCACTTT.

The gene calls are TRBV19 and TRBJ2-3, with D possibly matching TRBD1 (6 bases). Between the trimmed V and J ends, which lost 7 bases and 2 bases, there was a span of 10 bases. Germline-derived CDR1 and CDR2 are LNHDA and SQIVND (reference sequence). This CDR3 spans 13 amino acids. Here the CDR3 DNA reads TGTGCCAGTATTGAGGGGGTCACAGATACGCAGTATTTT. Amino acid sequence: CASIEGVTDTQYF.

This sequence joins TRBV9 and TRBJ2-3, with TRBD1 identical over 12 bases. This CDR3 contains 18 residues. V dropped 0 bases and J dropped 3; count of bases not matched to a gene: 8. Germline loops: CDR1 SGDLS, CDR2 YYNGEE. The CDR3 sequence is CASSVAVRGQGATDTQYF. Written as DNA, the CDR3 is TGTGCCAGCAGCGTAGCAGTTCGGGGACAGGGGGCAACAGATACGCAGTATTTT. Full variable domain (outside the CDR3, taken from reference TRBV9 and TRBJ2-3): DSGVTQTPKHLITATGQRVTLRCSPRSGDLSVYWYQQSLDQGLQFLIQYYNGEERAKGNILERFSAQQFPDLHSELNLSSLELGDSALYFCASSVAVRGQGATDTQYFGPGTRLTVL.

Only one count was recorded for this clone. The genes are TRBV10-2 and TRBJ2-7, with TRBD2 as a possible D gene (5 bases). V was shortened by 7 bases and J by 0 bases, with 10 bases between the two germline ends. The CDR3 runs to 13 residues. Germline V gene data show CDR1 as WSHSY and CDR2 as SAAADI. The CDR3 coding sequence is TGCGCCAGCACCGATGGGAGCTCCTACGAGCAGTACTTC. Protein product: CASTDGSSYEQYF.

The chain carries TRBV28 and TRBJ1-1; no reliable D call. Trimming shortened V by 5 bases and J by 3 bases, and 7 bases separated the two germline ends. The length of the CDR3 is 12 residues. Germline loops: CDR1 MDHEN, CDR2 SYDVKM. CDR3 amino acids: CASSPRYTEAFF. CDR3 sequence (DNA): TGTGCCAGCAGTCCCAGGTACACTGAAGCTTTCTTT. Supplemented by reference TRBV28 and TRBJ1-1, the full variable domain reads DVKVTQSSRYLVKRTGEKVFLECVQDMDHENMFWYRQDPGLGLRLIYFSYDVKMKEKGDIPEGYSVSREKKERFSLILESASTNQTSMYLCASSPRYTEAFFGQGTRLTVV.

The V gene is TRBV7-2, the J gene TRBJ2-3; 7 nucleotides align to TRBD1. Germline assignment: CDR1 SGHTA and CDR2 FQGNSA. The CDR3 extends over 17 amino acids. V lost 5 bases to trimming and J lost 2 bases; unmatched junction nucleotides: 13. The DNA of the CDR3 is TGTGCCAGCAGCCCTGGGACAGTCAGGTGGGACACAGATACGCAGTATTTT. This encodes CASSPGTVRWDTDTQYF.

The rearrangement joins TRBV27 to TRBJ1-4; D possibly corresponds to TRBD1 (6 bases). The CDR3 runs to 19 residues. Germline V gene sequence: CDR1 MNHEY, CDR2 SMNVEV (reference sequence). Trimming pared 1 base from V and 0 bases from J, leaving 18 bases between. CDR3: CASSLYGAGDNPTNEKLFF. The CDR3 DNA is TGTGCCAGCAGTTTATACGGTGCAGGGGATAATCCAACTAATGAAAAACTGTTTTTT.

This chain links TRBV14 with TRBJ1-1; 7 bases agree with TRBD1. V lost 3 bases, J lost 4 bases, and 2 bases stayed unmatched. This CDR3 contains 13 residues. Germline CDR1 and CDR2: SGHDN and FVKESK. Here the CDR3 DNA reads TGTGCCAGCAGCCACTACAGGGGCACTGAAGCTTTCTTT. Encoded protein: CASSHYRGTEAFF. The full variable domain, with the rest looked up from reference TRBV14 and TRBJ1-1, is EAGVTQFPSHSVIEKGQTVTLRCDPISGHDNLYWYRRVMGKEIKFLLHFVKESKQDESGMPNNRFLAERTGGTYSTLKVQPAELEDSGVYFCASSHYRGTEAFFGQGTRLTVV.

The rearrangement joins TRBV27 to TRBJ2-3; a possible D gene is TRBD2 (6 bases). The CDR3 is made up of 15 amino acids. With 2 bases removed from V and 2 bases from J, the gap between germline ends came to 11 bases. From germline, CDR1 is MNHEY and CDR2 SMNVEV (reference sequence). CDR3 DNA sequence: TGTGCCAGCAGTTTAATCGGGAGTTCCACAGATACGCAGTATTTT. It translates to CASSLIGSSTDTQYF.

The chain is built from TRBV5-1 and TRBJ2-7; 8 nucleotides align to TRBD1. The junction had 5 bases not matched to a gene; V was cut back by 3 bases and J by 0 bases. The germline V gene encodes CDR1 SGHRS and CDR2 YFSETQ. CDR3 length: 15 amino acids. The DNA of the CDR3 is TGCGCCAGCAGCTCGTGGACAGGGCACTCCTACGAGCAGTACTTC. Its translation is CASSSWTGHSYEQYF. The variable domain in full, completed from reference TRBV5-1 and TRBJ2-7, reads KAGVTQTPRYLIKTRGQQVTLSCSPISGHRSVSWYQQTPGQGLQFLFEYFSETQRNKGNFPGRFSGRQFSNSRSEMNVSTLELGDSALYLCASSSWTGHSYEQYFGPGTRLTVT.

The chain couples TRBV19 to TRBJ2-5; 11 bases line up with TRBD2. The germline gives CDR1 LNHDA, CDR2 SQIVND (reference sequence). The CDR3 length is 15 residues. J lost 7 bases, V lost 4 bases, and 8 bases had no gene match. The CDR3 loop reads CASSTLAGVAGTQYF. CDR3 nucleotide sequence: TGTGCCAGTAGTACACTAGCGGGGGTCGCCGGGACCCAGTACTTC.

CDR3 sequence reads: CASSYGQGGVETQYF. In DNA, the CDR3 is TGTGCCAGCAGCTACGGACAGGGTGGGGTAGAGACCCAGTACTTC. The chain is built from TRBV7-3 and TRBJ2-5; 8 nucleotides match TRBD1. This CDR3 has 15 amino acids. The germline CDR1 and CDR2 sequences are SGHTA and FQGTGA. Losses at the gene ends were 4 bases for V and 4 bases for J; bases not matched to a gene: 8. Full variable domain (outside the CDR3, taken from reference TRBV7-3 and TRBJ2-5): GAGVSQTPSNKVTEKGKYVELRCDPISGHTALYWYRQSLGQGPEFLIYFQGTGAADDSGLPNDRFFAVRPEGSVSTLKIQRTERGDSAVYLCASSYGQGGVETQYFGPGTRLLVL.

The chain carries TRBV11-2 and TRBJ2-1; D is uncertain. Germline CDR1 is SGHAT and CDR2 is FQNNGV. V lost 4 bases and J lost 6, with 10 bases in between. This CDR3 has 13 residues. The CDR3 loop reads CASSSVKTNEQFF. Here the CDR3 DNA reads TGTGCCAGCAGCTCAGTCAAGACCAATGAGCAGTTCTTC.

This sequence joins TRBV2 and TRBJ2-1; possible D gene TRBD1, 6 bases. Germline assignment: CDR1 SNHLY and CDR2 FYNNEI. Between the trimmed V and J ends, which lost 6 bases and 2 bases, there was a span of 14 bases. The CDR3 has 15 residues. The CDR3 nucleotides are TGTGCCAGCAGGGATCCGGGACATCCCTACAATGAGCAGTTCTTC. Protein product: CASRDPGHPYNEQFF.

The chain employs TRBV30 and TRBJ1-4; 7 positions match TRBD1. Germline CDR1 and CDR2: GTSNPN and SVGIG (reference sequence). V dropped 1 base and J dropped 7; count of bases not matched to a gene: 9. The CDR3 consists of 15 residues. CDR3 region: CAWSARQGGIEKLFF. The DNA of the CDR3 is TGTGCCTGGAGTGCCCGACAGGGCGGCATTGAAAAACTGTTTTTT.

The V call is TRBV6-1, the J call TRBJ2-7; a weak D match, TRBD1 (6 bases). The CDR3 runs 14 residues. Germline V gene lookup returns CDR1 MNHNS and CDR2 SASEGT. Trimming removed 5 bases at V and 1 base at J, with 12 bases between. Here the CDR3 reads CASSPHRASYEQYF. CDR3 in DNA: TGTGCCAGCAGTCCCCACAGGGCATCCTACGAGCAGTACTTC.

The CDR3 DNA follows: TGTGCCATCAAGGGAGGGGAAAAGGAGACCCAGTACTTC. Its translation: CAIKGGEKETQYF. The chain has TRBV10-3 and TRBJ2-5; the match to TRBD2 covers 7 bases. V lost 7 bases to trimming and J lost 5 bases; unmatched junction nucleotides: 7. The germline V gene has CDR1 ENHRY and CDR2 SYGVKD. The CDR3 contains 13 residues.

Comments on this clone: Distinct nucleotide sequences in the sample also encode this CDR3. The CDR3 loop is CASSQGRGNEQYF. Written as DNA, the CDR3 is TGCGCCAGCAGCCAAGGACGGGGAAACGAGCAGTACTTC. The chain combines TRBV4-1 with TRBJ2-7; possibly TRBD2 for D (5 bases). CDR3 length equals 13 residues. Germline assignment: CDR1 MGHRA and CDR2 YSYEKL. Trimming took 1 base from V and 5 from J, leaving 9 bases between them.

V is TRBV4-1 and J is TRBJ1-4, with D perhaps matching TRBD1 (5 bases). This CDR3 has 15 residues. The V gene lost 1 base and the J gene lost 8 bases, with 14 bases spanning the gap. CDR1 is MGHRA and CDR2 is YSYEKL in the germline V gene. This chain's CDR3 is CASSQVKGRDEKLFF. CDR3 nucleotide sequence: TGCGCCAGCAGCCAAGTGAAGGGGCGCGACGAAAAACTGTTTTTT.

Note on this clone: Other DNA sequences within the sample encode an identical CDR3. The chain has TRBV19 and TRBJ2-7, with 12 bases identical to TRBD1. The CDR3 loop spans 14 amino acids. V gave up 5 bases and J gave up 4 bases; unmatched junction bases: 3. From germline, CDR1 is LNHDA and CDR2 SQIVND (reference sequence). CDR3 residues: CASSGTGGGYEQYF. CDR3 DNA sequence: TGTGCCAGTAGTGGGACAGGGGGCGGGTACGAGCAGTACTTC.